This T cell receptor (beta chain) was retrieved from a study of CD8+ T cells in alopecia areata. For the study at large: Among treated patients, oral tofacitinib was administered at 5 to 10 mg twice daily. Dosing spanned 6 to 18 months on tofacitinib, then 6 months off drug. Study-level results: Clonality was higher in lesional than normal scalp, especially in alopecia totalis/universalis.

V trimming: 5 bases; J trimming: 2 bases; junction bases outside the gene matches: 6. The germline CDR1 and CDR2 sequences are GTSNPN and SVGIG (reference sequence). This CDR3 comprises 14 residues. In regard to this clone: No antigen is known for it.

As to treatment: oral pan-JAK inhibitor, 5-10 mg twice daily. Collected material from alopecia areata patients comprised lesional scalp punch biopsies and peripheral blood. cDNA prepared by RNA extraction and subsequent reverse transcription served as the template for sequencing. Generated by immunoSEQ multiplex PCR, the TCRdb table keeps only in-frame clones and is missing some. The sample records 150,000 to 200,000 clones, about 47% being singletons. Source: CD8+ T cells sorted from blood, taken at week 52, from a patient treated with tofacitinib. The origin of this receptor is a human donor with alopecia areata. This chain joins TRBV30 and TRBJ2-3; 8 positions agree with TRBD2. The CDR3 region has the DNA TGTGCCTGGTCAGCGGGAGTTTTCACAGATACGCAGTATTTT. Its translation is CAWSAGVFTDTQYF.